This TCR beta chain was sequenced in a study of blood T cell repertoires in COVID-19. As for the study in general: PBMCs, B-cell-depleted T cells, or T cells were the source of the cDNA or gDNA that made up the material.

Patients at the Seattle site were enrolled during active infection and followed longitudinally. The protocol was immunoSEQ multiplex PCR, while the TCRdb copy is restricted to in-frame clones and leaves out a portion. The sample has about 180,000 clones, roughly 84% seen once. CDR3 length: 15 amino acids. Germline lookup yields CDR1 LNHDA and CDR2 SQIVND (reference sequence). Between the trimmed V and J ends, which lost 9 bases and 0 bases, there was a span of 15 bases. The source of this sequence is a woman aged 45-60 years with COVID-19, enrolled during active disease. The sequencing input was peripheral blood. V is TRBV19 and J is TRBJ2-4, with D tentatively TRBD1 (5 bases). CDR3 nucleotides: TGTGCCAGCACCGACAGCCCTCTAGCCAAAAACATTCAGTACTTC. Translation gives CASTDSPLAKNIQYF.